The T cell receptor beta chain under discussion was sequenced for a study of cytomegalovirus exposure and HLA in healthy donors. Points from the study as a whole: In an earlier analysis, about 87% or about 30%: the productive usage of most TCR beta V segments. Later analysis showed TCR association rates varying by HLA locus, highest for DRB1 and lowest for HLA-C. Altogether, 150 to 200 TCR beta chains were recorded as cytomegalovirus-associated.

The PCR was carried out with 60 Vbeta primers and 13 Jbeta primers. Profiled with immunoSEQ multiplex PCR; TCRdb holds only in-frame clones, not every one. This sample's clone table lists 110,000 to 150,000 clones. With respect to this clone: Its antigen is unknown.

There are 15 residues in the CDR3. Germline V gene sequence: CDR1 SGHTA, CDR2 FQGNSA. V dropped 4 bases and J dropped 7; count of bases not matched to a gene: 7. The chain links TRBV7-2 to TRBJ1-6; 7 bases are a match to TRBD1. This TCR derives from a woman aged 18-29 years in good health and CMV-seronegative. Specimen: PBMCs. The DNA for the CDR3 is TGTGCCAGCAGCTCCACAGGGGTTGAGAATTCACCCCTCCACTTT. Amino acids: CASSSTGVENSPLHF.